This T cell receptor (beta chain) was observed in a study of identical twins. Study conclusions and caveats: Carriage of fewer insertions was seen in abundant cord blood beta clonotypes, whereas memory repertoires showed none. Models underestimated how often monozygotic twins shared out-of-frame TCR alpha.

This clonotype has a count of ten or more. What it binds is unknown. The V gene's germline CDR1 is LNHDA and CDR2 SQIVND (reference sequence). The CDR3 consists of 13 residues. Trimming cost V 9 bases and J 4 bases, with 12 bases left between them. Template switching, a step in the protocol, added a universal primer site, and cDNA carried unique molecular identifiers. Via MiXCR, TCRdb re-called the 5' RACE reads, giving one row per CDR3 protein. The profile shows about 690,000 distinct CDR3 sequences, 6.1% of them singletons. Donors uniformly comprised healthy Caucasians. The clonotype originates from a young man in good health. The gene calls are TRBV19 and TRBJ2-2; D not certain. The sequenced sample was naive T cells sorted from blood. The CDR3 loop is CASSIKGTGELFF. DNA of the CDR3: TGTGCCAGCAGCATAAAAGGCACCGGGGAGCTGTTTTTT.